A single sample is the source of the 2 T cell receptor beta chains below, sequenced in a study of T cell repertoires and HLA-DP antigens. The method was immunoSEQ multiplex PCR; TCRdb's version includes in-frame clones alone and lacks a portion of them. The sample carries approximately 100,000 clones, about 89% recorded once. These receptors' targets are unknown. Material for sequencing was CD4+ T cells from PBMCs. All receptors come from a man aged 45-60 years in good health and CMV-seronegative.

J is TRBJ2-7 and V is TRBV28, with a possible D match to TRBD1 (5 bases). The CDR3 runs 12 residues. Trimming cost V 5 bases and J 3 bases, with 8 bases left between them. The germline V gene has CDR1 MDHEN and CDR2 SYDVKM. This CDR3 reads CASSDSNYEQYF. In DNA, the CDR3 is TGTGCCAGCAGTGACAGCAACTACGAGCAGTACTTC.

This sequence joins TRBV4-1 and TRBJ2-2, with a weak D call TRBD1 (5 bases). The CDR3 is made up of 17 amino acids. The ends were cut back, 6 bases at V and 5 bases at J, with 22 bases in the middle. Germline loops: CDR1 MGHRA, CDR2 YSYEKL. CDR3 amino acids: CASSHSLLRGPTGELFF. CDR3 coding DNA: TGCGCCAGCAGTCACTCACTACTAAGGGGCCCGACCGGGGAGCTGTTTTTT.